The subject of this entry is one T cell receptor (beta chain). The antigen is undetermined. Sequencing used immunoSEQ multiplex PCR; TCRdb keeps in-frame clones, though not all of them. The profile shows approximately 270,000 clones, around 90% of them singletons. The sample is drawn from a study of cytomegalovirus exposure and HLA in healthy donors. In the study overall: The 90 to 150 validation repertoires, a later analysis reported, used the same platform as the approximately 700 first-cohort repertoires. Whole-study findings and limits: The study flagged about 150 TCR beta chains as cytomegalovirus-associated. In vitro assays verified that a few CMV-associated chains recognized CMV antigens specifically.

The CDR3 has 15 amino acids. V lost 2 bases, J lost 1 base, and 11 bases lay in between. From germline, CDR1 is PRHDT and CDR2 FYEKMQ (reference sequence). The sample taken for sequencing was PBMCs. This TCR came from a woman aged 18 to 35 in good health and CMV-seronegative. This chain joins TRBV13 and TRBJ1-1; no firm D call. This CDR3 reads CASSLRGSGNTEAFF. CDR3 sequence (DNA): TGTGCCAGCAGCTTACGAGGCTCGGGGAACACTGAAGCTTTCTTT.